The clone carrying this T cell receptor (beta chain) was observed a few times. The data originate from a study of blood T cell repertoires in COVID-19. At the level of the study: There were acute and convalescent COVID-19 samples, and they came from the United States, Italy and Spain. T cells, B-cell-depleted T cells, or PBMCs provided the cDNA or gDNA that served as material.

The CDR3 is 20 residues long. CDR1 and CDR2 (germline): SNHLY, FYNNEI. Trimming removed 6 bases at V and 0 bases at J, with 27 bases between. Participant reports of clinical history set cohort assignment. Some clones are missing from TCRdb's copy, which holds only in-frame ones; the method was immunoSEQ multiplex PCR. The sample has more than 200,000 clones; approximately 80% are singletons. The TCR originated in a woman in her thirties or forties with acute COVID-19. The chain couples TRBV2 to TRBJ1-5; maybe TRBD1 (5 bases). Input material: PBMCs or T cells enriched from blood (not recorded which). Here the CDR3 reads CASSRILVGGLVDSNQPQHF. In DNA, the CDR3 is TGTGCCAGCAGCCGAATCCTCGTGGGGGGACTGGTGGATAGCAATCAGCCCCAGCATTTT. The entire variable domain, with the rest obtained from reference TRBV2 and TRBJ1-5, is as follows: EPEVTQTPSHQVTQMGQEVILRCVPISNHLYFYWYRQILGQKVEFLVSFYNNEISEKSEIFDDQFSVERPDGSNFTLKIRSTKLEDSAMYFCASSRILVGGLVDSNQPQHFGDGTRLSIL.